The rows below give T cell receptor beta chains drawn from one sample of a study of CD8+ T cells in alopecia areata. Clones were sequenced by immunoSEQ multiplex PCR, and TCRdb holds only the in-frame ones, with some missing. The table has 90,000 to 150,000 clones, around 56% seen once. The material sequenced was CD4+ T cells sorted from blood, taken at week 4, from a patient treated with tofacitinib. Receptors were obtained from a human donor with alopecia areata. CDR3s include the opening cysteine and the closing phenylalanine or tryptophan. A D gene is named only where the DNA matches it firmly. Expanded clones get a size class; other rows say once, few or many, or leave the size out.

size: once; J: TRBJ2-5; V: TRBV7-3; D: NA; CDR3: CASSLSYRETQYF; DNA: TGTGCCAGCAGCTTAAGTTATCGAGAGACCCAGTACTTC
size: NA; J: TRBJ2-4; V: TRBV4-2; D: TRBD2; CDR3: CASSQEALAGGQNIQYF; DNA: TGTGCCAGCAGCCAAGAAGCGCTGGCGGGGGGGCAAAACATTCAGTACTTC
size: NA; J: TRBJ1-2; V: TRBV6-1; D: NA; CDR3: CASRSRQTNYGYTF; DNA: TGTGCCAGCAGATCGCGACAGACTAACTATGGCTACACCTTC
size: NA; J: TRBJ2-1; V: TRBV6-4; D: TRBD1; CDR3: CASSERGTETFF; DNA: TGTGCCAGCAGTGAACGAGGGACAGAAACGTTCTTC
size: NA; J: TRBJ1-2; V: TRBV5-6; D: TRBD1; CDR3: CASSRPGTGIGYTF; DNA: TGTGCCAGCAGCCGCCCCGGGACAGGAATTGGCTACACCTTC
size: NA; J: TRBJ2-5; V: TRBV27; D: NA; CDR3: CASSRTETGTQYF; DNA: TGTGCCAGCAGCCGGACAGAAACGGGGACCCAGTACTTC
size: NA; J: TRBJ2-7; V: TRBV2; D: NA; CDR3: CASRGSAEQYF; DNA: TGTGCCAGCCGGGGGAGCGCGGAGCAGTACTTC
size: few; J: TRBJ2-7; V: TRBV29-1; D: NA; CDR3: CRPVSSDCGRGLEYF; DNA: TGCAGGCCGGTATCCTCTGATTGTGGGCGGGGACTGGAGTACTTC
size: NA; J: TRBJ1-1; V: TRBV10-3; D: NA; CDR3: CAISGQQNTEAFF; DNA: TGTGCCATCAGTGGGCAGCAGAACACTGAAGCTTTCTTT
size: NA; J: TRBJ2-4; V: TRBV29-1; D: NA; CDR3: CSGSQTENIQYF; DNA: TGCAGCGGCTCCCAGACAGAAAACATTCAGTACTTC
size: NA; J: TRBJ2-7; V: TRBV7-2; D: TRBD2; CDR3: CASSLAAGGPYEQYF; DNA: TGTGCCAGCAGCTTAGCGGCGGGAGGGCCCTACGAGCAGTACTTC
size: NA; J: TRBJ1-1; V: TRBV19; D: NA; CDR3: CATQPGRMNTEAFF; DNA: TGTGCCACACAACCTGGACGGATGAACACTGAAGCTTTCTTT
size: NA; J: TRBJ2-1; V: TRBV5-6; D: NA; CDR3: CASSLLGEQFF; DNA: TGTGCCAGCAGCTTGTTGGGAGAGCAGTTCTTC
size: NA; J: TRBJ1-6; V: TRBV11-2; D: NA; CDR3: CASRRPGPYNSPLHF; DNA: TGTGCCAGCCGGCGTCCGGGGCCCTATAATTCACCCCTCCACTTT
size: NA; J: TRBJ1-2; V: TRBV5-1; D: TRBD1; CDR3: CASSSAGGDYGYTF; DNA: TGCGCCAGCAGCTCCGCAGGGGGGGACTATGGCTACACCTTC
size: NA; J: TRBJ1-6; V: TRBV30; D: TRBD1; CDR3: CAFLPDRGVNSPLHF; DNA: TGTGCCTTCCTCCCGGACAGGGGCGTTAATTCACCCCTCCACTTT
size: NA; J: TRBJ2-3; V: TRBV2; D: NA; CDR3: CASSLFNTDTQYF; DNA: TGTGCCAGCAGTCTTTTTAACACAGATACGCAGTATTTT
size: few; J: TRBJ2-3; V: TRBV5-1; D: TRBD1; CDR3: CASSLNGQGTDTQYF; DNA: TGCGCCAGCAGCCTAAACGGACAGGGCACAGATACGCAGTATTTT
size: NA; J: TRBJ1-2; V: TRBV6-1; D: NA; CDR3: CASAARGGRGYTF; DNA: TGTGCCAGCGCCGCAAGGGGGGGCAGGGGCTACACCTTC
size: NA; J: TRBJ1-1; V: TRBV9; D: TRBD1; CDR3: CASSYSSGGTEAFF; DNA: TGTGCCAGCAGCTATTCTTCAGGGGGCACTGAAGCTTTCTTT
size: NA; J: TRBJ2-4; V: TRBV6-5; D: TRBD2; CDR3: CASTSSGGSNIQYF; DNA: TGTGCCAGCACCTCATCGGGAGGGTCGAACATTCAGTACTTC
size: few; J: TRBJ2-5; V: TRBV30; D: TRBD2; CDR3: CAWSVAGATLETQYF; DNA: TGTGCCTGGAGTGTAGCGGGGGCGACTCTGGAGACCCAGTACTTC
size: NA; J: TRBJ2-7; V: TRBV30; D: TRBD2; CDR3: CAWSQWREKNYEQYF; DNA: TGTGCCTGGAGTCAGTGGCGGGAGAAGAACTACGAGCAGTACTTC
size: NA; J: TRBJ1-5; V: TRBV2; D: NA; CDR3: CASSLQPGSNQPQHF; DNA: TGTGCCAGCAGTCTCCAGCCCGGTAGCAATCAGCCCCAGCATTTT
size: NA; J: TRBJ2-3; V: TRBV29-1; D: TRBD2; CDR3: CSVDGAGVPDTQYF; DNA: TGCAGCGTTGACGGAGCGGGAGTCCCAGATACGCAGTATTTT
size: few; J: TRBJ2-7; V: TRBV6-1; D: NA; CDR3: CASSESPGTGEQYF; DNA: TGTGCCAGCAGTGAATCCCCAGGAACGGGCGAGCAGTACTTC
size: once; J: TRBJ2-7; V: TRBV27; D: NA; CDR3: CASSLSETGVLNEQYF; DNA: TGTGCCAGCAGTTTATCGGAGACAGGTGTTCTCAACGAGCAGTACTTC
size: NA; J: TRBJ1-5; V: TRBV6-1; D: NA; CDR3: CASTWQGVQPQHF; DNA: TGTGCCAGCACCTGGCAGGGAGTTCAGCCCCAGCATTTT
size: NA; J: TRBJ2-3; V: TRBV29-1; D: TRBD1; CDR3: CSVTPGTATDTQYF; DNA: TGCAGCGTCACCCCGGGGACAGCCACAGATACGCAGTATTTT
size: NA; J: TRBJ1-2; V: TRBV30; D: NA; CDR3: CACSTFRGSGYTF; DNA: TGTGCCTGTTCCACGTTCAGGGGATCTGGCTACACCTTC
size: NA; J: TRBJ1-5; V: TRBV29-1; D: TRBD1; CDR3: CSARDRGSGNQPQHF; DNA: TGCAGCGCACGGGACAGGGGTTCGGGCAATCAGCCCCAGCATTTT
size: NA; J: TRBJ2-1; V: TRBV29-1; D: TRBD1; CDR3: CSVERQGDEQFF; DNA: TGCAGCGTTGAAAGACAGGGAGATGAGCAGTTCTTC
size: NA; J: TRBJ2-1; V: TRBV27; D: TRBD2; CDR3: CASSPYRAGSYNEQFF; DNA: TGTGCCAGCAGTCCCTACCGAGCGGGAAGCTACAATGAGCAGTTCTTC
size: NA; J: TRBJ1-1; V: TRBV30; D: TRBD1; CDR3: CAWDHGQGMNTEAFF; DNA: TGTGCCTGGGACCACGGACAGGGCATGAACACTGAAGCTTTCTTT
size: NA; J: TRBJ1-1; V: TRBV30; D: TRBD1; CDR3: CAWNNRGGTEAFF; DNA: TGTGCCTGGAATAACAGGGGCGGAACTGAAGCTTTCTTT
size: NA; J: TRBJ2-1; V: TRBV25-1; D: TRBD2; CDR3: CASSAGLAGGLYNEQFF; DNA: TGTGCCAGCAGCGCCGGACTAGCGGGAGGATTGTACAATGAGCAGTTCTTC
size: NA; J: TRBJ1-2; V: TRBV2; D: NA; CDR3: CASIILSGYGYTF; DNA: TGTGCCAGCATAATTTTGTCAGGGTATGGCTACACCTTC
size: NA; J: TRBJ2-7; V: TRBV27; D: TRBD1; CDR3: CASRRTGGHEQYF; DNA: TGTGCCAGCAGAAGGACAGGGGGACACGAGCAGTACTTC
size: NA; J: TRBJ1-2; V: TRBV4-1; D: NA; CDR3: CASSQTGNLGYTF; DNA: TGCGCCAGCAGCCAAACAGGGAATCTGGGCTACACCTTC
size: few; J: TRBJ1-1; V: TRBV30; D: NA; CDR3: CAWSVKSIVGKAFF; DNA: TGTGCCTGGAGTGTTAAATCTATCGTAGGAAAAGCTTTCTTT
size: few; J: TRBJ2-5; V: TRBV5-4; D: NA; CDR3: CASSLGGRETQYF; DNA: TGTGCCAGCAGCTTGGGGGGGCGAGAGACCCAGTACTTC
size: few; J: TRBJ2-7; V: TRBV30; D: NA; CDR3: CAWSINWGTSSYEQYF; DNA: TGTGCCTGGAGTATCAATTGGGGGACGAGCTCCTACGAGCAGTACTTC
size: NA; J: TRBJ1-1; V: TRBV19; D: TRBD1; CDR3: CASMGQGAWNTEAFF; DNA: TGTGCCAGTATGGGACAGGGAGCTTGGAACACTGAAGCTTTCTTT
size: few; J: TRBJ1-2; V: TRBV6-5; D: NA; CDR3: CASILTPGASYGYTF; DNA: TGTGCCAGCATCCTTACACCCGGGGCTTCCTATGGCTACACCTTC
size: NA; J: TRBJ2-5; V: TRBV25-1; D: NA; CDR3: CASSEGLLLGETQYF; DNA: TGTGCCAGCAGTGAAGGCTTATTGTTAGGGGAGACCCAGTACTTC
size: NA; J: TRBJ1-5; V: TRBV29-1; D: NA; CDR3: CSVVPGPGSNQPQHF; DNA: TGCAGCGTTGTCCCGGGACCCGGGAGCAATCAGCCCCAGCATTTT
size: few; J: TRBJ1-2; V: TRBV5-4; D: NA; CDR3: CASSLGGANYGYTF; DNA: TGTGCCAGCAGCTTGGGTGGGGCTAACTATGGCTACACCTTC
size: NA; J: TRBJ1-1; V: TRBV7-3; D: TRBD1; CDR3: CASSSQGDTEAFF; DNA: TGTGCCAGCAGCTCGCAGGGGGACACTGAAGCTTTCTTT
size: few; J: TRBJ1-2; V: TRBV12-5; D: NA; CDR3: CASGLGRLGGYTF; DNA: TGTGCTAGTGGTTTGGGACGATTGGGGGGCTACACCTTC
size: NA; J: TRBJ2-5; V: TRBV9; D: NA; CDR3: CASSVAGGFQETQYF; DNA: TGTGCCAGCAGCGTAGCTGGGGGGTTCCAAGAGACCCAGTACTTC
size: NA; J: TRBJ1-3; V: TRBV30; D: NA; CDR3: CAWSVGHSGNTIYF; DNA: TGTGCCTGGAGTGTCGGTCACTCTGGAAACACCATATATTTT
size: NA; J: TRBJ2-2; V: TRBV19; D: NA; CDR3: CASRLSAASAGELFF; DNA: TGTGCCAGTAGATTATCGGCAGCCTCGGCCGGGGAGCTGTTTTTT
size: NA; J: TRBJ2-1; V: TRBV5-1; D: NA; CDR3: CASSPVALMNEQFF; DNA: TGCGCCAGCAGCCCTGTCGCGTTGATGAATGAGCAGTTCTTC
size: once; J: TRBJ1-6; V: TRBV30; D: NA; CDR3: CAWSVLSSDSPLHF; DNA: TGTGCCTGGAGTGTACTTTCTTCGGATTCACCCCTCCACTTT
size: once; J: TRBJ1-2; V: TRBV6-5; D: NA; CDR3: CASSYQGQKYGYTF; DNA: TGTGCCAGCAGTTACCAGGGACAAAAGTATGGCTACACCTTC
size: once; J: TRBJ1-4; V: TRBV4-2; D: NA; CDR3: CASSQPDGNEKLFF; DNA: TGTGCCAGCAGCCAACCTGACGGTAATGAAAAACTGTTTTTT
size: NA; J: TRBJ2-4; V: TRBV29-1; D: TRBD2; CDR3: CSVAPGTSGLAKNIQYF; DNA: TGCAGCGTTGCCCCCGGGACTAGCGGACTAGCCAAAAACATTCAGTACTTC
size: NA; J: TRBJ2-6; V: TRBV2; D: NA; CDR3: CASSEQGRTGANVLTF; DNA: TGTGCCAGCAGCGAACAGGGACGCACTGGGGCCAACGTCCTGACTTTC
size: NA; J: TRBJ2-6; V: TRBV29-1; D: NA; CDR3: CSVGQGHGANVLTF; DNA: TGCAGCGTTGGTCAGGGGCATGGGGCCAACGTCCTGACTTTC